This passage covers 24 T cell receptor beta chains from one sample sequenced in a study of cytotoxic CD8 clonotypes in ibrutinib-treated CLL. Profiling relied on immunoSEQ multiplex PCR, and the TCRdb table lists in-frame clones only, not all of them. Here the sample spans some 26,000 clones, about 82% being singletons. Here the sequenced sample was PBMCs, taken after 24 months of ibrutinib treatment. Every receptor here comes from a human donor with chronic lymphocytic leukemia.

This chain uses TRBV6-1 with TRBJ1-3, with TRBD1 matching over 8 bases. The germline V gene encodes CDR1 MNHNS and CDR2 SASEGT. The CDR3 is made up of 15 amino acids. The J segment lost 3 bases and the V segment lost 6 bases, leaving 7 bases of the junction unmatched. CDR3 coding DNA: TGTGCCAGCAGCTCAGAGACAGGGGATGGAAACACCATATATTTT. This encodes CASSSETGDGNTIYF.

The chain employs TRBV2 and TRBJ2-5, with D hard to call. Germline CDR1 reads SNHLY; CDR2 reads FYNNEI. The V gene lost 1 base and the J gene lost 1 base, with 10 bases spanning the gap. This CDR3 is built from 15 residues. CDR3: CASSEDAAVQETQYF. In nucleotides, the CDR3 is TGTGCCAGCAGTGAAGATGCGGCAGTCCAAGAGACCCAGTACTTC.

The chain has TRBV10-3 and TRBJ1-5; D gene ambiguous. This CDR3 region has 15 residues. The germline V gene encodes CDR1 ENHRY and CDR2 SYGVKD. The V gene lost 3 bases and the J gene lost 3 bases, with 12 bases spanning the gap. In DNA, the CDR3 is TGTGCCATCAGTGAAACGGGGTACCCCAATCAGCCCCAGCATTTT. Translating it yields CAISETGYPNQPQHF.

V gene TRBV5-5 combines with J gene TRBJ2-7; no firm D call. V lost 0 bases and J lost 2, with 12 bases in between. The CDR3 is 15 residues long. Germline V gene data show CDR1 as SGHKS and CDR2 as YYEKEE (reference sequence). CDR3 amino acids: CASSLEGYLAYEQYF. The CDR3 region has the DNA TGTGCCAGCAGCTTGGAAGGGTACCTCGCCTACGAGCAGTACTTC.

The rearrangement uses TRBV10-3 and TRBJ2-3, with 8 bases aligning to TRBD1. Germline assignment: CDR1 ENHRY and CDR2 SYGVKD. The CDR3 runs to 16 residues. The ends lost 7 bases at V and 2 bases at J; junction bases unmatched: 11. CDR3 DNA sequence: TGTGCCATCAACAGTGGCCGGACAGGGAACACAGATACGCAGTATTTT. This sequence encodes CAINSGRTGNTDTQYF.

This rearrangement joins TRBV18 to TRBJ1-3, with 9 bases identical to TRBD1. V dropped 3 bases and J dropped 4; count of bases not matched to a gene: 1. Germline values: CDR1 KGHSH, CDR2 LQKENI. This CDR3 region has 14 residues. The CDR3 DNA sequence: TGTGCCAGCTCACCCGGGACAGGGGGAAACACCATATATTTT. This gives the protein CASSPGTGGNTIYF. The entire variable domain, with the rest obtained from reference TRBV18 and TRBJ1-3, is as follows: NAGVMQNPRHLVRRRGQEARLRCSPMKGHSHVYWYRQLPEEGLKFMVYLQKENIIDESGMPKERFSAEFPKEGPSILRIQQVVRGDSAAYFCASSPGTGGNTIYFGEGSWLTVV.

This rearrangement joins TRBV21-1 to TRBJ1-3; the D call in the table, TRBD1, was not verified against the DNA. TRBV21-1 is listed as a pseudogene. The CDR3 covers 15 residues. CDR3 amino acids: CASSNWTAAGNTIYF. The CDR3 DNA sequence: TGTGCCAGCAGCAACTGGACAGCTGCTGGAAACACCATATATTTT.

The V gene is TRBV2, the J gene TRBJ1-2; no clear D. Trimming took 9 bases from V and 2 from J, leaving 13 bases between them. The CDR3 consists of 13 residues. The germline V gene has CDR1 SNHLY and CDR2 FYNNEI. The CDR3 bases are TGTGCCAGTTCTGAGGGTCTCAACTATGGCTACACCTTC. Amino acid sequence: CASSEGLNYGYTF. The variable domain in full, with the rest retrieved from reference TRBV2 and TRBJ1-2, is EPEVTQTPSHQVTQMGQEVILRCVPISNHLYFYWYRQILGQKVEFLVSFYNNEISEKSEIFDDQFSVERPDGSNFTLKIRSTKLEDSAMYFCASSEGLNYGYTFGSGTRLTVV.

The chain employs TRBV2 and TRBJ2-3; 9 positions match TRBD2. CDR3 length equals 15 residues. The junction had 7 bases not matched to a gene; V was cut back by 4 bases and J by 5 bases. Germline V gene data show CDR1 as SNHLY and CDR2 as FYNNEI. CDR3 sequence reads: CASSATSGGGDTQYF. DNA of the CDR3: TGTGCCAGCAGTGCGACTAGCGGTGGGGGAGATACGCAGTATTTT.

This clone was recorded once. The chain recombines TRBV5-8 with TRBJ2-3; D not certain. The CDR3 is 12 amino acids. Germline lookup yields CDR1 SGHTS and CDR2 YDEGEE. Trimming cost V 5 bases and J 1 base, with 5 bases left between them. The CDR3 DNA follows: TGTGCCAGCAGGTCCGGCACAGATACGCAGTATTTT. Translated: CASRSGTDTQYF.

The chain is built from TRBV18 and TRBJ2-1; 7 bases match TRBD2. This CDR3 is 16 amino acids long. Germline values: CDR1 KGHSH, CDR2 LQKENI. V was pared by 5 bases and J by 0 bases, with 7 bases of the junction left unmatched. The CDR3 reads CASSGYSSGSYNEQFF. CDR3 coding DNA: TGTGCCAGCTCAGGGTACTCTAGCGGCTCCTACAATGAGCAGTTCTTC.

This clone was recorded only once. This chain joins TRBV19 and TRBJ2-2; D uncertain. Between the trimmed V and J ends, which lost 4 bases and 4 bases, there was a span of 13 bases. CDR1 and CDR2 from the germline V gene are LNHDA and SQIVND (reference sequence). This CDR3 spans 15 amino acids. DNA of the CDR3: TGTGCCAGTAGTAGTTCCGTCCGTGGCACCGGGGAGCTGTTTTTT. Its translation is CASSSSVRGTGELFF.

This clone was counted between two and nine times. The V and J genes are TRBV5-1 and TRBJ2-5; tentative D call: TRBD2 (5 bases). V lost 0 bases and J lost 1, with 19 bases in between. From germline, CDR1 is SGHRS and CDR2 YFSETQ. The CDR3 has 18 residues. CDR3 loop: CASSLASRSPKFQETQYF. Here the CDR3 DNA reads TGCGCCAGCAGCTTGGCTAGCCGTTCCCCAAAGTTCCAAGAGACCCAGTACTTC.

The chain links TRBV7-9 to TRBJ2-3; 15 bases match TRBD2. This CDR3 has 17 amino acids. Germline V gene data show CDR1 as SEHNR and CDR2 as FQNEAQ (reference sequence). The V gene end was trimmed by 4 bases and the J gene end by 1 base; junction bases not matched to a gene: 3. This chain's CDR3 is CASSWRTSGGGTDTQYF. The CDR3 region has the DNA TGTGCCAGCAGCTGGAGGACTAGCGGGGGGGGCACAGATACGCAGTATTTT.

The rearrangement joins TRBV6-5 to TRBJ1-1; D is ambiguous. Trimming removed 2 bases at V and 7 bases at J, with 11 bases between. Germline assignment: CDR1 MNHEY and CDR2 SVGAGI. The CDR3 has 13 amino acids. In DNA, the CDR3 is TGTGCCAGCAGTTACGGGGTTCACGGTGAAGCTTTCTTT. Protein: CASSYGVHGEAFF.

In DNA form, the CDR3 reads TGTGCCAGCGTTCCCGTACTTTGGGGGCCAGCTTTCTTT. Translating it yields CASVPVLWGPAFF. The genes are TRBV2 and TRBJ1-1, with D possibly matching TRBD1 (6 bases). Germline V gene data show CDR1 as SNHLY and CDR2 as FYNNEI. Trimming removed 8 bases from V and 10 bases from J, with 20 bases in between. This CDR3 is 13 amino acids long.

The chain recombines TRBV30 with TRBJ1-1; 7 nucleotides agree with TRBD1. CDR1 is GTSNPN, CDR2 SVGIG, per germline (reference sequence). V lost 3 bases and J lost 0; bases outside the gene matches: 1. The CDR3 extends over 13 amino acids. In DNA, the CDR3 is TGTGCCTGGAGGACAGGGATGAACACTGAAGCTTTCTTT. Translated, it gives CAWRTGMNTEAFF.

This sequence joins TRBV28 and TRBJ2-3, with D maybe TRBD1 (6 bases). The germline V gene has CDR1 MDHEN and CDR2 SYDVKM. The CDR3 is 15 amino acids. Trimming took 7 bases from V and 1 from J, leaving 15 bases between them. The CDR3 sequence is CASTSGAEGTDTQYF. CDR3 nucleotides: TGTGCCAGCACCTCAGGGGCAGAGGGCACAGATACGCAGTATTTT.

The gene calls are TRBV19 and TRBJ2-5; perhaps TRBD1 as D (6 bases). The CDR3 totals 16 residues. V was pared by 1 base and J by 5 bases, with 17 bases between. The V gene's germline CDR1 is LNHDA and CDR2 SQIVND (reference sequence). In DNA form, the CDR3 reads TGTGCCAGTAGTATAGCCAGGGGCGGTGGGCGGGAGACCCAGTACTTC. Encoded protein: CASSIARGGGRETQYF.

This chain links TRBV29-1 with TRBJ2-1; 7 bases are a match to TRBD2. There are 12 residues in the CDR3. Germline assignment: CDR1 SQVTM and CDR2 ANQGSEA. The V and J ends lost 3 bases and 13 bases, in that order; junction bases with no gene match: 9. This CDR3 reads CSVEPSGESQFF. For the CDR3, the DNA is TGCAGCGTTGAGCCCAGCGGGGAGAGTCAGTTCTTC.

The rearrangement joins TRBV27 to TRBJ1-5, with D possibly being TRBD1 (6 bases). The V end lost 0 bases, the J end lost 0 bases, and 12 bases lay between the germline ends. The germline V gene has CDR1 MNHEY and CDR2 SMNVEV (reference sequence). There are 17 residues in the CDR3. CDR3 nucleotides: TGTGCCAGCAGTTTATCGATGCGGGGGCGTAGCAATCAGCCCCAGCATTTT. It encodes CASSLSMRGRSNQPQHF.

The genes are TRBV5-4 and TRBJ1-1; D remains ambiguous. Germline CDR1 is SGHNT and CDR2 is YYREEE (reference sequence). V lost 3 bases, J lost 1 base, and 10 bases lay in between. This CDR3 is built from 14 residues. The CDR3 sequence is CASSSPDGNTEAFF. CDR3 bases: TGTGCCAGCAGCTCCCCGGACGGGAACACTGAAGCTTTCTTT.

The chain couples TRBV11-3 to TRBJ2-3; either TRBD1 or TRBD2 may supply D (6 bases each). The CDR3 contains 16 residues. Between the trimmed V and J ends, which lost 5 bases and 1 base, there was a span of 16 bases. In germline, CDR1 is SGHNT, CDR2 YENEEA. CDR3 loop: CASSPSPGAGTDTQYF. CDR3 bases: TGTGCCAGCAGCCCCAGCCCGGGGGCCGGCACAGATACGCAGTATTTT.

This chain joins TRBV20-1 and TRBJ2-1; possible D gene TRBD1, 5 bases. Germline values: CDR1 DFQATT, CDR2 SNEGSKA (reference sequence). CDR3 length equals 11 residues. V was clipped by 2 bases and J by 13 bases, with 12 bases between them. Here the CDR3 reads CSARTGQGQFF. In nucleotides, the CDR3 is TGCAGTGCTAGAACAGGCCAAGGTCAGTTCTTC.